The rows below give T cell receptor beta chains drawn from one sample of a study of blood T cell repertoires in COVID-19. Clones were sequenced by immunoSEQ multiplex PCR, and TCRdb holds only the in-frame ones, with some missing. The sample has tens of thousands of clones; 88% are singletons. Sequenced input: peripheral blood. Receptors originate from a human donor in a cohort sampled during active COVID-19. Each CDR3 is given with its conserved first and last residue. A D gene is named only where the DNA matches it firmly. For some rows the clone size is stated as once, few or many, or as a class when expanded; others skip it.

TRBV5-5	TRBJ2-5	.	.	CASSLVDPKRAQYF	TGTGCCAGCAGCTTGGTGGACCCGAAGAGGGCCCAGTACTTC
TRBV4-1	TRBJ1-1	TRBD1	.	CASSQRQGDTEAFF	TGCGCCAGCAGCCAAAGACAGGGGGACACTGAAGCTTTCTTT
TRBV4-2	TRBJ2-3	.	.	CASSQESGSDTQYF	TGTGCCAGCAGCCAAGAGTCGGGGTCAGATACGCAGTATTTT
TRBV14	TRBJ1-2	.	.	CASSQVRGSYGYTF	TGTGCCAGCAGCCAAGTCAGGGGCTCCTATGGCTACACCTTC
TRBV7-6	TRBJ2-1	TRBD2	once	CASSLALTSGGASEQFF	TGTGCCAGCAGCTTAGCGCTCACTAGCGGGGGGGCAAGCGAGCAGTTCTTC
TRBV2	TRBJ2-5	TRBD2	.	CASNAGVETQYF	TGTGCCAGCAATGCGGGAGTGGAGACCCAGTACTTC
TRBV27	TRBJ2-7	TRBD1	few	CASSSQTGVYEQYF	TGTGCCAGCAGTTCCCAGACAGGGGTCTACGAGCAGTACTTC
TRBV3-1/TRBV3-2	TRBJ2-5	.	.	CASSQNYPPETQYF	TGTGCCAGCAGCCAAAACTACCCCCCAGAGACCCAGTACTTC
TRBV5-1	TRBJ2-1	TRBD2	.	CASSTGLADNEQFF	TGCGCCAGCAGCACCGGACTAGCGGACAATGAGCAGTTCTTC
TRBV11-3	TRBJ2-3	.	.	CASSRYGGTDTQYF	TGTGCCAGCAGCCGATACGGGGGAACAGATACGCAGTATTTT
TRBV4-2	TRBJ2-2	.	few	CASSQDEVITGELFF	TGTGCCAGCAGCCAAGACGAGGTGATCACCGGGGAGCTGTTTTTT
TRBV7-2	TRBJ2-1	TRBD2	.	CASSFRGGIGNEQFF	TGTGCCAGCAGCTTTCGGGGGGGGATTGGGAATGAGCAGTTCTTC
TRBV7-3	TRBJ2-1	.	.	CASSLSPAGTYNEQFF	TGTGCCAGCAGCTTAAGTCCCGCGGGGACCTACAATGAGCAGTTCTTC
TRBV3-1/TRBV3-2	TRBJ1-4	.	.	CASSRTSTNEKLFF	TGTGCCAGCAGTAGAACCTCAACTAATGAAAAACTGTTTTTT
TRBV3-1/TRBV3-2	TRBJ2-7	.	.	CASSPGQTGAYEQYF	TGTGCCAGCAGCCCCGGACAGACGGGTGCCTACGAGCAGTACTTC
TRBV10-1	TRBJ1-6	.	.	CASREDMPAFYNSPLHF	TGCGCCAGCAGAGAAGACATGCCAGCCTTCTATAATTCACCCCTCCACTTT
TRBV6-5	TRBJ2-7	.	few	CASSYSETGLQYF	TGTGCCAGCAGTTACTCAGAAACAGGTCTTCAGTACTTC
TRBV2	TRBJ2-3	.	.	CATLGRGTDTQYF	TGTGCCACCCTAGGAAGAGGCACAGATACGCAGTATTTT
TRBV18	TRBJ2-7	TRBD1	.	CASSPLGQGAYEQYF	TGTGCCAGCTCACCACTAGGACAGGGGGCCTACGAGCAGTACTTC
TRBV7-2	TRBJ2-3	TRBD2	few	CASSLATSRTVDTQYF	TGTGCCAGCAGCTTAGCGACTAGCAGGACGGTAGATACGCAGTATTTT
TRBV6-2/TRBV6-3	TRBJ2-3	.	.	CASSYLDTQYF	TGTGCCAGCAGTTACCTGGATACGCAGTATTTT
TRBV6-5	TRBJ1-6	TRBD1	.	CASSYSTGDNSPLHF	TGTGCCAGCAGTTACTCGACAGGGGATAATTCACCCCTCCACTTT
TRBV5-1	TRBJ2-1	TRBD2	.	CASSLTSGPYNEQFF	TGCGCCAGCAGCTTAACTAGCGGACCTTACAATGAGCAGTTCTTC
TRBV18	TRBJ2-3	.	once	CASSPNRVAATDTQYF	TGTGCCAGCTCACCAAACAGGGTGGCGGCAACAGATACGCAGTATTTT
TRBV29-1	TRBJ2-5	TRBD1	.	CSVGTGRGGTQYF	TGCAGCGTCGGGACAGGCCGAGGGGGGACCCAGTACTTC
TRBV11-3	TRBJ2-5	TRBD1	.	CASSLGGRGRETQYF	TGTGCCAGCAGCTTAGGGGGCAGGGGGCGCGAGACCCAGTACTTC
TRBV10-2	TRBJ2-2	TRBD2	.	CASFPSGNLNTGELFF	TGCGCCAGCTTCCCTAGCGGAAACCTTAATACCGGGGAGCTGTTTTTT
TRBV27	TRBJ1-1	TRBD1	.	CASSARQGAGAEAFF	TGTGCCAGCAGTGCTCGACAGGGGGCCGGGGCGGAAGCTTTCTTT
TRBV7-2	TRBJ1-1	.	.	CASSLNSIGQGRAFF	TGTGCCAGCAGCTTAAATTCGATCGGGCAGGGAAGGGCTTTCTTT
TRBV7-2	TRBJ1-1	TRBD1	.	CASSYPRTGIGVNTEAFF	TGTGCCAGCAGCTACCCACGGACAGGGATAGGGGTGAACACTGAAGCTTTCTTT
TRBV5-1	TRBJ2-4	.	.	CASSFDTRQPIQYF	TGCGCCAGCAGCTTCGACACACGCCAACCCATTCAGTACTTC
TRBV28	TRBJ1-2	.	.	CASSIVKRGGYGYTF	TGTGCCAGCAGTATCGTTAAGCGGGGGGGTTATGGCTACACCTTC
TRBV2	TRBJ2-1	.	.	CASSGEYEQFF	TGTGCCAGCAGTGGGGAGTATGAGCAGTTCTTC
TRBV2	TRBJ2-6	.	.	CASSEREARANVLTF	TGTGCCAGCAGTGAGAGGGAGGCTAGGGCCAACGTCCTGACTTTC
TRBV18	TRBJ1-1	.	few	CASSPPTSGVGTEAFF	TGTGCCAGCTCACCACCGACGAGCGGGGTAGGAACTGAAGCTTTCTTT
TRBV18	TRBJ1-2	TRBD1	.	CASSPPGAGGRGYTF	TGTGCCAGCTCACCCCCCGGGGCAGGGGGACGGGGCTACACCTTC
TRBV4-1	TRBJ2-1	TRBD2	.	CASSQTGLAGGDDEQFF	TGCGCCAGCAGCCAGACGGGACTAGCGGGAGGGGACGATGAGCAGTTCTTC
TRBV6-5	TRBJ1-6	TRBD1	.	CASSRGQAYNSPLHF	TGTGCCAGCAGTAGGGGACAGGCCTATAATTCACCCCTCCACTTT
TRBV7-3	TRBJ2-1	TRBD2	.	CASSFSGGLYNEQFF	TGTGCCAGCAGCTTTAGCGGGGGGCTTTACAATGAGCAGTTCTTC
TRBV7-6	TRBJ1-6	.	few	CASSLSGYNSPLHF	TGTGCCAGCAGCTTGTCCGGCTATAATTCACCCCTCCACTTT
TRBV4-1	TRBJ2-7	TRBD2	.	CASSQGAGGLSSYEQYF	TGCGCCAGCAGCCAAGGGGCGGGAGGCTTGAGCTCCTACGAGCAGTACTTC
TRBV6-2/TRBV6-3	TRBJ2-7	.	.	CASSSYGGTYEQYF	TGTGCCAGCAGTTCATACGGGGGAACCTACGAGCAGTACTTC